This TCR beta chain stems from a study of sequential checkpoint blockade in melanoma. Study overall: Matched biopsies came pretreatment and at week 13 for approximately 20 patients. Regarding the study as a whole: Mutational load did not correlate with tumor T-cell fraction or clonality.

Germline V gene data show CDR1 as MNHGY and CDR2 as SAAAGT. This CDR3 region has 14 residues. J gave up 3 bases and V 10 bases, and 11 bases lay outside the gene matches. The data were produced by immunoSEQ multiplex PCR, yet TCRdb's version contains in-frame clones alone and is incomplete. This table has some 9,600 clones, under 30% appearing once. As for treatment: randomized to nivolumab then ipilimumab (arm A) or the reverse (arm B). This clone was detected only a few times. Its antigen is as yet unknown. Here the sequenced sample was tumor tissue (inferred from file names), taken from a patient given nivolumab and ipilimumab in sequence. The sequence derives from a human donor with melanoma. The chain joins TRBV6-8 to TRBJ1-1, with 7 bases that match TRBD1. The CDR3 DNA sequence: TGTGCCACCAGGGGGGGGCATGGAGACACTGAAGCTTTCTTT. The encoded protein is CATRGGHGDTEAFF.